This T cell receptor (beta chain) was sequenced during a study of cytomegalovirus exposure and HLA in healthy donors (dated 2017 in TCRdb). As for the study more broadly: According to an earlier analysis of a few hundred of the donors, some 170 million T cells yielded roughly 110 million unique TCR beta sequences and 250 to 350 Gb of sequence data. The number of typed donors differed by locus: about 629-630 for A, B, C, DRB1 and DQB1; roughly 510 for DQA1; approximately 610 for DPA1; and roughly 450 for DPB1. The genetic ancestry cluster associated with self-reported Caucasian donors included 81% of the approximately 400 genotyped donors. An early release covering 550 to 700 HLA-typed donors comprised approximately 300 gigabases of sequencing data and some 79 million unique TCR sequences. Alongside the repertoire data, information on donor age, sex, ethnicity and CMV serostatus was compiled. Along with the approximately 700-subject first cohort, a separate validation cohort of over 90 different subjects was used. In a later analysis, previously published TCR beta repertoires from 600 to 850 donors were re-analyzed and high-resolution HLA genotyping was added so that TCR occurrence patterns could be studied. The T cell repertoires of 700 or so subjects were profiled by immunosequencing and related to cytomegalovirus serostatus. The later analysis used no new phenotypic data to find candidate immune exposures, relying instead on TCR beta sequences and their occurrence across donors. Class I and class II HLA loci were covered by the typing at four-digit resolution. Four or five DR-DQ haplotypes were handled as single units for association and clustering because linkage in the cohort was strong. Every repertoire in the discovery cohort had been generated on one and the same sequencing platform. High-throughput TCR immunosequencing, statistical association of individual TCRs with disease status, and machine learning were combined to predict cytomegalovirus infection status. Genome-wide SNP genotypes for about 55% of the 666 donors were used in a later genetic analysis, which treated that subset as a discovery cohort. Among over 350 genotyped donors of the cohort, an average of approximately 240,000 unique TCR beta nucleotide sequences were sequenced per donor, about a sixth of them non-productive. In an earlier analysis of 587 of the donors, high-throughput TCR beta sequencing was used to judge whether each TCR beta V gene segment behaved as functional or pseudogenic. The study aimed to test whether cataloging public T cell receptors could reveal signatures of past pathogen exposure.

Results and caveats for the whole study, not just this receptor: A later analysis found that TCR association rates varied across HLA loci, with DRB1 alleles showing the most associated TCRs and HLA-C alleles the fewest. Correlated functional status among segregating V segments might be attributable to linkage disequilibrium, but an unknown experimental factor could not be ruled out. Around 16 rarely observed V segments, including chromosome 9 orphons, were excluded from the earlier analysis of about 610 of the donors because counts were too low. According to a later analysis, most CMV-associated TCR beta chains appeared to be HLA-restricted, and the HLA associations seemed to be driven largely by CMV exposure. According to a later analysis, parvovirus B19, influenza, CMV and Epstein-Barr virus appeared linked to several top co-occurrence clusters. In a later analysis, HLA-associated TCR beta chains showed more clonal expansion and lower generation probabilities than non-associated chains that were equally common. The study listed 150 to 200 TCR beta chains as associated with cytomegalovirus. An earlier analysis of around 500 of the donors showed that most TCR beta V segments appeared in productive rearrangements either about 87% or about 30% of the time, which broadly matched IMGT annotations. Cytomegalovirus status was reported to be diagnosed by the classifier with high specificity and sensitivity in both the original and validation cohorts. In vitro tests confirmed that a few of the cytomegalovirus-associated TCR beta chains recognize cytomegalovirus antigens. A cluster of highly shared sequence variants was judged likely to represent a technical artifact of the sequencing pipeline. It was suggested by the authors that the approach could potentially be generalized to other disease states and immunological phenotypes. For the cohort, immune exposure information was limited to CMV serostatus. When HLA alleles, especially DR and DQ, strongly co-occurred, TCR associations were difficult to assign to individual alleles. A further reported finding was that TCR beta sequences accurately predicted the HLA-A and HLA-B alleles for most subjects in the first cohort. At a false discovery rate of 0.05, a later analysis linked about 16,000 TCR beta sequences to specific HLA alleles. An association between a missense DCLRE1C variant and V-gene and J-gene trimming of TCR beta chains was found in a later genetic analysis and replicated in an independent cohort. This cohort had only TCR beta chains sequenced, and the lack of alpha or paired-chain data limited which features could be detected. Because some donors lacked HLA typing at each locus, the association tests relied only on the typed subset. Across donors, most TCR sequences were observed very rarely, whereas some public TCRs were present in many individuals. The presence/absence analyses assumed that sequencing depth was roughly uniform across donors, and that assumption may not be true. A later genetic analysis reported fewer N-insertions in productive TCRs among donors in an Asian-associated ancestry cluster than the approximately 700-donor mean.

Library generation was performed with the immunoSEQ multiplex PCR assay. A mixture of 60 forward primers for TCR Vbeta segments and 13 reverse primers for TCR Jbeta segments was used in the multiplex PCR. A multiplex PCR assay on genomic DNA amplified the CDR3 region of rearranged TCR beta genes. The amplified TCR beta libraries were sequenced on the Illumina HiSeq System as 87-base-pair reads. The original pipeline was this. A later analysis tallied 75 million to 95 million unique TCR beta chains across the roughly 610 repertoires, and approximately 9.9 million of those chains were shared by two or more donors. To remove PCR and sequencing errors, raw reads were error-corrected and collapsed into unique sequences using a nearest-neighbor algorithm that merged closely related sequences. To assign V, D and J gene segments, CDR3 sequences were aligned to IMGT reference sequences. For a sequence to be retained, a match of at least six nucleotides to both a V gene segment and a J gene segment was required. A rearrangement counted as productive if the CDR3 had no stop codons and remained in frame with V and J, and every other rearrangement counted as non-productive. Following IMGT convention, CDR3 was defined as the stretch from the second conserved V-encoded cysteine to the conserved J-encoded phenylalanine. The earlier analysis of fewer than 750 of the donors excluded sequences that lacked an unambiguous match to a single V gene segment. In an earlier analysis of a few hundred of the donors, a V segment was called functional when productive rearrangements were above 56.7%, and segregating when the standard deviation between donors exceeded 5%. A statistical classification framework was built for diagnosing cytomegalovirus status from the catalog of TCR beta chain sequences. In a later analysis, V and J genes were assigned by comparing TCR nucleotide sequences against IMGT/GENE-DB human TR gene sequences. In a later analysis, CDR3 sequences and most-parsimonious VDJ recombination scenarios were assigned using the TCRdist pipeline. A later analysis defined each TCR beta chain by its CDR3 amino acid sequence plus V-gene family, and excluded reads lacking a unique V-gene family. As a way to deal with suspected cross-contamination and a sequencing artifact, a later analysis dropped approximately 590 nucleotide sequences that were highly shared and had low generation probability. In a later analysis, a clonal expansion index was calculated for each public chain from normalized within-repertoire ranks of inferred template counts. A later analysis computed generation probabilities with a VDJ recombination model fitted to out-of-frame rearrangements, and checked the results against IGoR. In a later analysis, TCR-TCR, TCR-HLA and TCR-CMV co-occurrence was scored with hypergeometric tests, and a repertoire-size bias correction was applied to TCR pairs. To estimate false discovery rates, a later analysis permuted the HLA or CMV assignments 20 times. In a later analysis, co-occurring TCRs were grouped using DBSCAN, with TCRdist sequence similarity added in when clustering inside HLA-allele-positive subsets. Repertoires with fewer than 30,000 or more than 120,000 public chains, plus five repertoires with anomalous nucleotide sharing, were excluded from co-occurrence clustering. The immuneACCESS repertoire file appears here via TCRdb, limited to in-frame rearrangements. These files lack a portion of the clones; in checked studies, under half of the deficit traces to unresolved V genes, and the cause of the others is not known. V, J and clone size derive from that table, while D and trimming were established from the DNA sequence. In this sample the table shows some 130,000 clones, approximately 85% of which occur a single time. Around 11% of the sample lies in the top ten.

As regards this clone: The target of this receptor is not known. Base qualities are not at hand, and no much larger clone is one base apart.

In total, approximately 690 healthy bone marrow donors made up the cohort. Cohort members were all nominally healthy when sampled, although unrecorded immune exposures were likely present. The donor tested CMV seropositive, placing the donor among the 289 seropositive members of the cohort. Each donor provided a peripheral blood sample, and peripheral blood mononuclear cells were used for TCR beta sequencing. The Qiagen DNeasy Blood Extraction Kit was used to extract genomic DNA from the blood cell samples. This clonotype originated in a male donor in good health and CMV-seropositive. Sequencing input: PBMCs.

Here the CDR3 is given as CASSDLGRAADTQYF. The nucleotide sequence reads TGTGCCAGCAGTGACCTTGGCAGGGCCGCAGATACGCAGTATTTT. In this chain, TRBV6-4 is recombined with TRBJ2-3; TRBD1 is perhaps the D gene, given 5 matching bases. Reading the germline V gene gives CDR1 MRHNA and CDR2 SNTAGT. V is cut by 2 bases and J by 4 bases, and the space between the germline ends is 13 bases. From its cysteine to its phenylalanine, the CDR3 spans 15 amino acids. CDR3 DNA only is kept here, 45 bases in frame from base 1.